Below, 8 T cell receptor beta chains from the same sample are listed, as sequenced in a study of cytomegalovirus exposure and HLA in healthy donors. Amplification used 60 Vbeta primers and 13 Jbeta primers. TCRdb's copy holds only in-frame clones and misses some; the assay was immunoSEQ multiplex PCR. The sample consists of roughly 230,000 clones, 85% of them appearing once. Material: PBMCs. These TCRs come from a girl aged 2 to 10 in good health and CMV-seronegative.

The CDR3 DNA follows: TGCGCCAGCAGCCCAACAAGCTCCTACAATGAGCAGTTCTTC. It encodes CASSPTSSYNEQFF. The chain combines TRBV4-1 with TRBJ2-1, with D unresolved. The CDR3 length is 14 residues. Germline V CDR1 and CDR2: MGHRA, YSYEKL. V shed 4 bases and J shed 0 bases, with 7 bases lying between them.

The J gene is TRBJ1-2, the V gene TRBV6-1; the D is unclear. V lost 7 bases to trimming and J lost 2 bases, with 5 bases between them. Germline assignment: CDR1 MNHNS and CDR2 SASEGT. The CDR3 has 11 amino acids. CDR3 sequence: CASNQNYGYTF. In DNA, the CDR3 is TGTGCCAGCAATCAGAACTATGGCTACACCTTC.

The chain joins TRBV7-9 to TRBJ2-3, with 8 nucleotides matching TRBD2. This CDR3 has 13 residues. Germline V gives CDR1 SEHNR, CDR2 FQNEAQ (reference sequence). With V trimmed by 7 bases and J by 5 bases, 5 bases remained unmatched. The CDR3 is CASNMLAGDTQYF. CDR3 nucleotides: TGTGCCAGCAACATGCTAGCGGGAGATACGCAGTATTTT.

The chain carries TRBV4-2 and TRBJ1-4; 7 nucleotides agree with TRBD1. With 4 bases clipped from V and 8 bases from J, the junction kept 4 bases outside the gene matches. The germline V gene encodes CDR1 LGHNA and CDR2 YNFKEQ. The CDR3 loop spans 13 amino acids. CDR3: CASSRQGKEKLFF. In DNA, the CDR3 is TGTGCCAGCAGCCGACAGGGAAAGGAAAAACTGTTTTTT.

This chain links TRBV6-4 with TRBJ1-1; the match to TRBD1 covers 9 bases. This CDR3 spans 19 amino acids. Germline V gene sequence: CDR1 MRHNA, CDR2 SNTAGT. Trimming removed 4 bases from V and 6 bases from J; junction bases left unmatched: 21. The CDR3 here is CASSVYPGQGLRGIAEAFF. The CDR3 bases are TGTGCCAGCAGTGTCTATCCGGGACAGGGTTTGAGAGGTATCGCTGAAGCTTTCTTT.

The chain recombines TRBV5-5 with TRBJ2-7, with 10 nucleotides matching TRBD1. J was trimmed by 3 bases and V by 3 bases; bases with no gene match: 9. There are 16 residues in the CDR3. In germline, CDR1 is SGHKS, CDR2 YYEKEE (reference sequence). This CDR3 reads CASSWWIRDRGYEQYF. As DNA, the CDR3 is TGTGCCAGCAGCTGGTGGATCCGGGACAGGGGCTACGAGCAGTACTTC.

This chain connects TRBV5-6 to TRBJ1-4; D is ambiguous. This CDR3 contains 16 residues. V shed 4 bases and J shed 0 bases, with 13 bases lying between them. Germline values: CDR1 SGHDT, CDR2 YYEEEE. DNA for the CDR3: TGTGCCAGCAGCCAGCCGTTGGGCGCAACTAATGAAAAACTGTTTTTT. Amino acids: CASSQPLGATNEKLFF.

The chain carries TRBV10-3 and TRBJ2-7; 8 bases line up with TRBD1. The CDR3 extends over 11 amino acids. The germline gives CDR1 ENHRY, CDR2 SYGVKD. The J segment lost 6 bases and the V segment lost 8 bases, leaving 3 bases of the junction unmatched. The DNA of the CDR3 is TGTGCCATCGGACAGGGACGCGAGCAGTACTTC. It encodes CAIGQGREQYF.